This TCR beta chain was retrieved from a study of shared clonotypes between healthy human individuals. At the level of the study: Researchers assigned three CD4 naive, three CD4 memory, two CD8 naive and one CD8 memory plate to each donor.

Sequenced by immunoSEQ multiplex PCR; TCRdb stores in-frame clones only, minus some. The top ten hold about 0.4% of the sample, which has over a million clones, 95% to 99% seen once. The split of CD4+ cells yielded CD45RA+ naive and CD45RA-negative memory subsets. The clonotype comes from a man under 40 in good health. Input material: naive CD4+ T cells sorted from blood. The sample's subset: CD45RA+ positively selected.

The CDR3 is CASSPTTNSYEQYF. CDR3 coding DNA: TGCGCCAGCAGCCCGACAACGAACTCCTACGAGCAGTACTTC. V gene TRBV5-1 combines with J gene TRBJ2-7; no definite D call. The CDR3 has 14 amino acids. The ends were cut back, 4 bases at V and 0 bases at J, with 11 bases in the middle. The germline gives CDR1 SGHRS, CDR2 YFSETQ. Supplemented by reference TRBV5-1 and TRBJ2-7, the full variable domain reads KAGVTQTPRYLIKTRGQQVTLSCSPISGHRSVSWYQQTPGQGLQFLFEYFSETQRNKGNFPGRFSGRQFSNSRSEMNVSTLELGDSALYLCASSPTTNSYEQYFGPGTRLTVT.